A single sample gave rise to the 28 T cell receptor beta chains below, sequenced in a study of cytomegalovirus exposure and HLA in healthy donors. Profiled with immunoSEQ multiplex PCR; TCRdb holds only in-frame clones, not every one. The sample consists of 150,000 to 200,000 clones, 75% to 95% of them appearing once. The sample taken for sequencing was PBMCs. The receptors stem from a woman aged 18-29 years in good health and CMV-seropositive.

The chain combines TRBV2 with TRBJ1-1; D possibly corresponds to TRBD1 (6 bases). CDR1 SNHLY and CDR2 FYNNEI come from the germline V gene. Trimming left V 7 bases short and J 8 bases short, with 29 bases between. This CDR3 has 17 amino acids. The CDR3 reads CASTAQWTGQLTYEAFF. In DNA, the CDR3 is TGTGCCAGCACCGCGCAGTGGACTGGACAGCTGACATACGAAGCTTTCTTT.

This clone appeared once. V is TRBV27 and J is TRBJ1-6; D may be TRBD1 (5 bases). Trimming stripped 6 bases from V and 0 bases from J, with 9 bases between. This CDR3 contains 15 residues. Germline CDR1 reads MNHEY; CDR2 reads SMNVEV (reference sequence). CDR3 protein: CASRQESSYNSPLHF. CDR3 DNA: TGTGCCAGCAGACAGGAGAGCTCCTATAATTCACCCCTCCACTTT.

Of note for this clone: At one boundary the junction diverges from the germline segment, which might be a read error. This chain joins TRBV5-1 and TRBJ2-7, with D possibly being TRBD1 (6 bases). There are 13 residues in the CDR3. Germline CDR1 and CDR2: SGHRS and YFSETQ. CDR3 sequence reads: CASRLDSIYEQYF. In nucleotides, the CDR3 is TGCGCCAGCAGATTGGACAGTATCTACGAGCAGTACTTC.

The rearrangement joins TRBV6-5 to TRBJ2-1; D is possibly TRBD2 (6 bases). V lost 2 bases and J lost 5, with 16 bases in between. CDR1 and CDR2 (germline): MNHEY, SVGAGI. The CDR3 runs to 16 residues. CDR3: CASSYPSGQFDNEQFF. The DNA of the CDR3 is TGTGCCAGCAGTTACCCCAGCGGGCAGTTCGACAATGAGCAGTTCTTC.

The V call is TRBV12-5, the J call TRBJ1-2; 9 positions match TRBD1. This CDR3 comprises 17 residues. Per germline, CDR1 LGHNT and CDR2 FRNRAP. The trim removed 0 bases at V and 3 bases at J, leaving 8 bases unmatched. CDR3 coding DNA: TGTGCTAGTGGTTTGGTGGTTTCCCGGACAGGGGACTATGGCTACACCTTC. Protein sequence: CASGLVVSRTGDYGYTF.

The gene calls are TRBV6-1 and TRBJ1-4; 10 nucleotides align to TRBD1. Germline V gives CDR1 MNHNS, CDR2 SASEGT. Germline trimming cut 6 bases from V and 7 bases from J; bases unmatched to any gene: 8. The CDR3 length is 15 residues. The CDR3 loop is CASRTGGAGSEKLFF. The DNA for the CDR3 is TGTGCCAGCAGGACAGGGGGCGCGGGGAGTGAAAAACTGTTTTTT.

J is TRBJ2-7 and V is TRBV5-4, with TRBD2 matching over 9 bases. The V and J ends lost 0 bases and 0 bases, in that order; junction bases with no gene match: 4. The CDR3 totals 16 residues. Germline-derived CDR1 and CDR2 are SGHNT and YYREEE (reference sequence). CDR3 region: CASSLELSGSSYEQYF. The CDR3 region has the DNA TGTGCCAGCAGCTTGGAGCTTAGCGGGAGCTCCTACGAGCAGTACTTC. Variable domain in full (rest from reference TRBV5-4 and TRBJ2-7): ETGVTQSPTHLIKTRGQQVTLRCSSQSGHNTVSWYQQALGQGPQFIFQYYREEENGRGNFPPRFSGLQFPNYSSELNVNALELDDSALYLCASSLELSGSSYEQYFGPGTRLTVT.

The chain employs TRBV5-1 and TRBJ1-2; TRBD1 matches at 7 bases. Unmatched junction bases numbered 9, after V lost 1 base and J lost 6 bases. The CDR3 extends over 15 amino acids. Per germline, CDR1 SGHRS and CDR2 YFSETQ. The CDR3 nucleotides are TGCGCCAGCAGCTTGACCGGACAGGCCCCTGATGGCTACACCTTC. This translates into CASSLTGQAPDGYTF.

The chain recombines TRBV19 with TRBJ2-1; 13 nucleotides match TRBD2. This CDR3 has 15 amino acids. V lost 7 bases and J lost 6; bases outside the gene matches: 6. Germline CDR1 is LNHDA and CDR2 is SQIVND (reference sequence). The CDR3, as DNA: TGTGCCAGTAATCCCGGGACTAGCGGGATCAATGAGCAGTTCTTC. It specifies CASNPGTSGINEQFF.

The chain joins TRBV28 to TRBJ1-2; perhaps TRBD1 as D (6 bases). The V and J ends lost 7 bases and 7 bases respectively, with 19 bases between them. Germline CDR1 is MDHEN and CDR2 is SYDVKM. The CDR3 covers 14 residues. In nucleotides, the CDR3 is TGTGCCAGCAACCCCGACAGGATAGTAAGTGGCTACACCTTC. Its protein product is CASNPDRIVSGYTF.

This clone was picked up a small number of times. Here the CDR3 reads CASSQHANSPLHF. Written as DNA, the CDR3 is TGTGCCAGCAGCCAACACGCGAATTCACCCCTCCACTTT. The V and J genes are TRBV14 and TRBJ1-6; D ambiguous. The V end lost 2 bases, the J end lost 7 bases, and 6 bases lay between the germline ends. Germline assignment: CDR1 SGHDN and CDR2 FVKESK. The CDR3 sequence is 13 residues long.

CDR3 in DNA: TGTGCCAGCAGCTCGACAGGCTACGAGCAGTACTTC. It is translated as CASSSTGYEQYF. V gene TRBV5-6 combines with J gene TRBJ2-7; possibly TRBD1 for D (6 bases). V was cut by 3 bases and J by 3 bases, with 7 bases left in between. CDR3 length: 12 amino acids. Germline values: CDR1 SGHDT, CDR2 YYEEEE. Based on the CDR3 plus reference TRBV5-6 and TRBJ2-7, the full variable domain is DAGVTQSPTHLIKTRGQQVTLRCSPKSGHDTVSWYQQALGQGPQFIFQYYEEEERQRGNFPDRFSGHQFPNYSSELNVNALLLGDSALYLCASSSTGYEQYFGPGTRLTVT.

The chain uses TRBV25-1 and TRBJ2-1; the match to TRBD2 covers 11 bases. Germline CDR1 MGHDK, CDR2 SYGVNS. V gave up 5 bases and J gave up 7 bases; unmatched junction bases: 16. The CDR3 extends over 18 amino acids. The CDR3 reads CASSPPPNLAGGSNEQFF. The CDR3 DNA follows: TGTGCCAGCAGTCCACCCCCTAATCTAGCGGGGGGTTCTAATGAGCAGTTCTTC.

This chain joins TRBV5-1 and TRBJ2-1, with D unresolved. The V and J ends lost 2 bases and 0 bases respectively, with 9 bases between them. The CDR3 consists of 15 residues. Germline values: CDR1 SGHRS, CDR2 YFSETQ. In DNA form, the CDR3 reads TGCGCCAGCAGCTTAAACTTTATCTCCTACAATGAGCAGTTCTTC. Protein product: CASSLNFISYNEQFF. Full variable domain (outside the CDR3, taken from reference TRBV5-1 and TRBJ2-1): KAGVTQTPRYLIKTRGQQVTLSCSPISGHRSVSWYQQTPGQGLQFLFEYFSETQRNKGNFPGRFSGRQFSNSRSEMNVSTLELGDSALYLCASSLNFISYNEQFFGPGTRLTVL.

CDR3 sequence (DNA): TGTGCCAGCAGCTCACAGGGGGCGCGGTCGGGCACAGATACGCAGTATTTT. This sequence encodes CASSSQGARSGTDTQYF. The rearrangement joins TRBV5-6 to TRBJ2-3, with 9 bases that match TRBD1. Germline CDR1 and CDR2: SGHDT and YYEEEE. The CDR3 runs 17 residues. V dropped 3 bases and J dropped 1; count of bases not matched to a gene: 9.

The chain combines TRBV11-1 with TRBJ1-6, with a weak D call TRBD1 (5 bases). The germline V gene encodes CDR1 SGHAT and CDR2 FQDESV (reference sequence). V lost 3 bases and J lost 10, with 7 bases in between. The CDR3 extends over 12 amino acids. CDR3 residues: CASSFGASPLHF. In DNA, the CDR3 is TGTGCCAGCAGCTTTGGGGCCTCACCCCTCCACTTT.

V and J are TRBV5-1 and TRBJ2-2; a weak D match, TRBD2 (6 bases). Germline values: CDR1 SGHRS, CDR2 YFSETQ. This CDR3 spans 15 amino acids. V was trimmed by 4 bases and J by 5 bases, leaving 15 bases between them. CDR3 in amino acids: CASSAAGTPTGELFF. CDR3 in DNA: TGCGCCAGCAGCGCCGCCGGGACTCCTACCGGGGAGCTGTTTTTT. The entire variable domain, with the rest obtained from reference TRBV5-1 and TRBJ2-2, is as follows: KAGVTQTPRYLIKTRGQQVTLSCSPISGHRSVSWYQQTPGQGLQFLFEYFSETQRNKGNFPGRFSGRQFSNSRSEMNVSTLELGDSALYLCASSAAGTPTGELFFGEGSRLTVL.

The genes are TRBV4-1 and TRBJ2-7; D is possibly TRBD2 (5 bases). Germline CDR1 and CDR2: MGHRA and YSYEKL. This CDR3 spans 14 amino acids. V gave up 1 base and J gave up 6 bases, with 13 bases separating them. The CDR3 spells CASSQVEGGGEQYF. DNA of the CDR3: TGCGCCAGCAGCCAAGTCGAGGGTGGAGGCGAGCAGTACTTC.

This CDR3 is CASSPGPGAFF. The CDR3 DNA follows: TGTGCCAGTAGTCCAGGCCCTGGCGCTTTCTTT. V and J are TRBV19 and TRBJ1-1; D is ambiguous. The germline V and J ends were trimmed by 5 bases and 11 bases, with 12 bases remaining between them. The CDR3 has 11 amino acids. CDR1 is LNHDA, CDR2 SQIVND, per germline (reference sequence).

Written as DNA, the CDR3 is TGTGCCACCAGCCCTGGACTAGCGGGGGGGTTCTACAATGAGCAGTTCTTC. It encodes CATSPGLAGGFYNEQFF. The chain couples TRBV15 to TRBJ2-1; 15 bases match TRBD2. The CDR3 spans 17 residues. The V segment lost 5 bases and the J segment 3 bases; nucleotides outside the gene matches: 5. Germline V gene lookup returns CDR1 LNHNV and CDR2 YYDKDF (reference sequence).

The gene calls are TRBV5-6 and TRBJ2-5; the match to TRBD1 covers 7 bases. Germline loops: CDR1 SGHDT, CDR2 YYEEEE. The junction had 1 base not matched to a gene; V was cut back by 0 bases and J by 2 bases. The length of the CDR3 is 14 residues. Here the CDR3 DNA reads TGTGCCAGCAGCTTGGTGACAGGGCAAGAGACCCAGTACTTC. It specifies CASSLVTGQETQYF.

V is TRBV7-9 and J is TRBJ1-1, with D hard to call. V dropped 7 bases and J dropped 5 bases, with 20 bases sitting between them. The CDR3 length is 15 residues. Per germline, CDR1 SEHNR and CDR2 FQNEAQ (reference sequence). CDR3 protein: CASTWASEGVTEAFF. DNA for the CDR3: TGTGCCAGCACCTGGGCCTCGGAGGGAGTGACTGAAGCTTTCTTT.

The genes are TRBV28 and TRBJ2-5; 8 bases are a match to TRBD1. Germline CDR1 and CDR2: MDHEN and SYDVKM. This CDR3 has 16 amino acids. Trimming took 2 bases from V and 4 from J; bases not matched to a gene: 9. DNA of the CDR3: TGTGCCAGCAGTTTAAGGCAGGGGGCGCGTGCAGAGACCCAGTACTTC. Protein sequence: CASSLRQGARAETQYF.

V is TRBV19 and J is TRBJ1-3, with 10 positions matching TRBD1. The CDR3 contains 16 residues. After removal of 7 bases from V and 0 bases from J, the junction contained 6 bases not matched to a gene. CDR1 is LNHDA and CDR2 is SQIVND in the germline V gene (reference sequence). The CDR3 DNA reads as TGTGCCAGTACTCGGGACAGGGGAATCTCTGGAAACACCATATATTTT. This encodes CASTRDRGISGNTIYF.

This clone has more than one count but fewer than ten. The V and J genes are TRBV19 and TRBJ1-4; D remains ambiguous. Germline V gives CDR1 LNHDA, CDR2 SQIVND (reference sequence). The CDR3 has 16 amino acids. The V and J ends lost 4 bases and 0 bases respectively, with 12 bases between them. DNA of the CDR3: TGTGCCAGTAGTACGCACAGATCTGCAACTAATGAAAAACTGTTTTTT. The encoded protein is CASSTHRSATNEKLFF. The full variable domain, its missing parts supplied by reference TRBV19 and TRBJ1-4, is DGGITQSPKYLFRKEGQNVTLSCEQNLNHDAMYWYRQDPGQGLRLIYYSQIVNDFQKGDIAEGYSVSREKKESFPLTVTSAQKNPTAFYLCASSTHRSATNEKLFFGSGTQLSVL.

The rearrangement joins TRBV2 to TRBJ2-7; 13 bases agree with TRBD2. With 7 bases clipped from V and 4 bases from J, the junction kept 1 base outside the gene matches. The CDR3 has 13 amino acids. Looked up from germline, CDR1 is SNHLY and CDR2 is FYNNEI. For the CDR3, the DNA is TGTGCCAGCAAGACTAGCGGGGGGTACGAGCAGTACTTC. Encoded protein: CASKTSGGYEQYF.

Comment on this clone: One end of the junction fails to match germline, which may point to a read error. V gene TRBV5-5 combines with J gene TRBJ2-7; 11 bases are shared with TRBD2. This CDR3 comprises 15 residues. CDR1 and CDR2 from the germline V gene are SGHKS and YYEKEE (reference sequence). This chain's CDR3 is CASSLGLAEGYEQYF. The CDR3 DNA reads TGTGCCAGCAGTTTGGGACTAGCGGAAGGCTACGAGCAGTACTTC.

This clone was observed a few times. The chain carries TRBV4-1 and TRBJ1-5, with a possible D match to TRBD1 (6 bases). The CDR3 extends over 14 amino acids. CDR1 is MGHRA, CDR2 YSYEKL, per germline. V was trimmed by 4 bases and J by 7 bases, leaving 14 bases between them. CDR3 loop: CASSRTIGGQPQHF. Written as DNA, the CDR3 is TGCGCCAGCAGCCGAACTATAGGGGGACAGCCCCAGCATTTT.